The 28 T cell receptor beta chains below all came from one sample that was sequenced in a study of cytomegalovirus exposure and HLA in healthy donors. Assay: immunoSEQ multiplex PCR; the TCRdb copy retains only in-frame clones and omits some. Here the sample spans 140,000 to 150,000 clones, roughly 90% being singletons. Sequencing was performed on PBMCs. The receptor source for this set is a man younger than 30 in good health and CMV-seronegative.

The chain couples TRBV4-2 to TRBJ2-1; a possible D gene is TRBD2 (7 bases). Germline V gene sequence: CDR1 LGHNA, CDR2 YNFKEQ. Trimming took 5 bases from V and 7 from J, leaving 12 bases between them. The CDR3 length is 13 residues. In DNA, the CDR3 is TGTGCCAGCAGCTTGGGGGGGCTGAATGAGCAGTTCTTC. It yields the protein CASSLGGLNEQFF.

The J gene is TRBJ1-1, the V gene TRBV5-4; tentative D call: TRBD1 (5 bases). The V and J ends lost 4 bases and 1 base respectively, with 11 bases between them. The germline V gene has CDR1 SGHNT and CDR2 YYREEE (reference sequence). The CDR3 loop spans 14 amino acids. CDR3 in DNA: TGTGCCAGCAGCGCCCCAAGGGGGAACACTGAAGCTTTCTTT. Translation: CASSAPRGNTEAFF.

This clone appeared a few times. This sequence joins TRBV18 and TRBJ1-5; 9 bases match TRBD1. The CDR3 is 16 amino acids. J was trimmed by 7 bases and V by 5 bases; bases with no gene match: 12. The germline gives CDR1 KGHSH, CDR2 LQKENI. The CDR3 DNA reads as TGTGCCAGCTCAGCCACAGGGGGCGGAAATACCCAGCCCCAGCATTTT. This codes for CASSATGGGNTQPQHF.

The J gene is TRBJ2-1, the V gene TRBV10-3; TRBD2 aligns across 11 bases. The germline V gene encodes CDR1 ENHRY and CDR2 SYGVKD. This CDR3 comprises 16 residues. Unmatched junction bases numbered 2, after V lost 0 bases and J lost 4 bases. As DNA, the CDR3 is TGTGCCATCAGTGAGTCGTCTAGCGGGAGGTACAATGAGCAGTTCTTC. This translates into CAISESSSGRYNEQFF.

The CDR3 DNA reads TGTGCCAGCAGTTTAGTCGGGCTAGCGGAACCCCAAGAGACCCAGTACTTC. Amino acid sequence: CASSLVGLAEPQETQYF. This chain links TRBV28 with TRBJ2-5; TRBD2 matches 7 bases. V lost 2 bases to trimming and J lost 1 base; unmatched junction nucleotides: 10. The CDR3 sequence is 17 residues long. The V gene's germline CDR1 is MDHEN and CDR2 SYDVKM.

J is TRBJ1-2 and V is TRBV28; D might be TRBD1 (6 bases). The V end was cut by 6 bases, the J end by 2 bases, with 13 bases between. The CDR3 loop spans 14 amino acids. Per germline, CDR1 MDHEN and CDR2 SYDVKM. The CDR3 nucleotides read TGTGCCAGCAGCCAGGGACACCTAAACTATGGCTACACCTTC. The encoded protein is CASSQGHLNYGYTF.

The chain's CDR3 is CASQRSRPYEQYF. DNA for the CDR3: TGCGCCAGCCAGCGGAGCAGGCCCTACGAGCAGTACTTC. V gene TRBV10-1 combines with J gene TRBJ2-7; tentative D call: TRBD2 (5 bases). V gave up 8 bases and J gave up 2 bases, with 13 bases separating them. This CDR3 has 13 residues. CDR1 is WNHNN and CDR2 is SYGVQD in the germline V gene (reference sequence).

This clone has just one count. The V and J genes are TRBV15 and TRBJ2-3; TRBD2 is a possible D gene (5 bases). The V gene's germline CDR1 is LNHNV and CDR2 YYDKDF (reference sequence). Trimming took 3 bases from V and 1 from J, leaving 17 bases between them. The CDR3 is 17 residues long. The CDR3 protein is CATSSPMGDSRTDTQYF. The CDR3 nucleotides are TGTGCCACCAGCAGCCCTATGGGAGACTCCCGCACAGATACGCAGTATTTT.

The chain's CDR3 is CASSAQGANYGYTF. CDR3 nucleotide sequence: TGTGCCAGCAGCGCACAGGGGGCTAACTATGGCTACACCTTC. The V and J genes are TRBV9 and TRBJ1-2, with 8 positions matching TRBD1. Unmatched junction bases numbered 1, after V lost 3 bases and J lost 0 bases. The CDR3 length is 14 residues. Germline lookup yields CDR1 SGDLS and CDR2 YYNGEE.

The V and J genes are TRBV14 and TRBJ2-7, with D possibly TRBD1 on 5 matching bases. The CDR3 runs 12 residues. CDR1 is SGHDN and CDR2 is FVKESK in the germline V gene. The germline V and J ends were trimmed by 4 bases and 6 bases, with 10 bases remaining between them. CDR3 coding DNA: TGTGCCAGCAGCCGCGGACAAGGCGAGCAGTACGTC. Its translation is CASSRGQGEQYV.

This clone was seen just once. CDR3 in amino acids: CAISESTGGPWDQPQHF. CDR3 in DNA: TGTGCCATCAGTGAGTCGACAGGGGGCCCCTGGGATCAGCCCCAGCATTTT. The chain is built from TRBV10-3 and TRBJ1-5, with TRBD1 matching over 10 bases. CDR3 length equals 17 residues. Germline assignment: CDR1 ENHRY and CDR2 SYGVKD. Losses at the gene ends were 0 bases for V and 5 bases for J; bases not matched to a gene: 7.

The chain uses TRBV6-1 and TRBJ2-1, with 12 bases aligning to TRBD1. In germline, CDR1 is MNHNS, CDR2 SASEGT. V dropped 6 bases and J dropped 5; count of bases not matched to a gene: 2. CDR3 size: 14 residues. For the CDR3, the DNA is TGTGCCAGCAGAGGGACAGGGGGCCACAATGAGCAGTTCTTC. Translation gives CASRGTGGHNEQFF.

This clone was detected only a few times. The V and J genes are TRBV18 and TRBJ2-2; 15 bases line up with TRBD2. The CDR3 is made up of 18 amino acids. V lost 4 bases, J lost 7 bases, and 10 bases stayed unmatched. Germline V lookup: CDR1 KGHSH, CDR2 LQKENI. CDR3 protein: CASSRMGLAGGPFGELFF. The DNA for the CDR3 is TGTGCCAGCTCACGGATGGGACTAGCGGGAGGCCCTTTCGGGGAGCTGTTTTTT.

The rearrangement joins TRBV19 to TRBJ2-7; D is possibly TRBD2 (5 bases). Germline loops: CDR1 LNHDA, CDR2 SQIVND (reference sequence). Trimming took 1 base from V and 3 from J, leaving 13 bases between them. The CDR3 is made up of 15 amino acids. The CDR3 DNA is TGTGCCAGTAGTATAGCTCAGCCGGGGATCTACGAGCAGTACTTC. Amino acids: CASSIAQPGIYEQYF.

The chain uses TRBV27 and TRBJ2-3; 7 nucleotides align to TRBD2. From germline, CDR1 is MNHEY and CDR2 SMNVEV (reference sequence). V was pared by 8 bases and J by 6 bases, with 8 bases of the junction left unmatched. The CDR3 is 13 residues long. CDR3 amino acids: CASQRGRADTQYF. The DNA of the CDR3 is TGTGCCAGCCAGCGGGGCCGGGCGGATACGCAGTATTTT.

The chain is built from TRBV9 and TRBJ2-1, with TRBD2 matching over 7 bases. V dropped 3 bases and J dropped 0; count of bases not matched to a gene: 3. Germline-derived CDR1 and CDR2 are SGDLS and YYNGEE. This CDR3 region has 15 residues. The CDR3 protein is CASSEGGSSYNEQFF. CDR3 sequence (DNA): TGTGCCAGCAGCGAGGGCGGGAGCTCCTACAATGAGCAGTTCTTC.

This chain connects TRBV18 to TRBJ1-1; 7 bases agree with TRBD1. J gave up 3 bases and V 6 bases, and 7 bases lay outside the gene matches. This CDR3 region has 14 residues. CDR1 and CDR2 from the germline V gene are KGHSH and LQKENI. The CDR3 is CASSLNQGDTEAFF. CDR3 nucleotide sequence: TGTGCCAGCTCCCTAAATCAGGGGGACACTGAAGCTTTCTTT.

In its sample, this clone was seen once. The rearrangement links TRBV19 to TRBJ2-3, with TRBD2 matching 9 bases. In germline, CDR1 is LNHDA, CDR2 SQIVND (reference sequence). The CDR3 runs to 17 residues. J was trimmed by 1 base and V by 3 bases; bases with no gene match: 8. CDR3 sequence (DNA): TGTGCCAGTAGTATCCGAGCGGGGGGCCGGGGCACAGATACGCAGTATTTT. It codes for CASSIRAGGRGTDTQYF. Full variable domain (outside the CDR3, taken from reference TRBV19 and TRBJ2-3): DGGITQSPKYLFRKEGQNVTLSCEQNLNHDAMYWYRQDPGQGLRLIYYSQIVNDFQKGDIAEGYSVSREKKESFPLTVTSAQKNPTAFYLCASSIRAGGRGTDTQYFGPGTRLTVL.

Notes on this clone: This sample also contains other DNA sequences that code for the same CDR3. The V call is TRBV5-1, the J call TRBJ2-5; unclear D gene. V lost 0 bases and J 5 bases, leaving 5 bases between the germline ends. Per the germline V gene, CDR1 is SGHRS and CDR2 is YFSETQ. The CDR3 runs to 12 residues. Here the CDR3 reads CASSLAGETQYF. For the CDR3, the DNA is TGCGCCAGCAGCTTGGCCGGGGAGACCCAGTACTTC.

The J gene is TRBJ2-1, the V gene TRBV4-1; 10 bases line up with TRBD2. Per the germline V gene, CDR1 is MGHRA and CDR2 is YSYEKL. V lost 1 base, J lost 6 bases, and 3 bases stayed unmatched. This CDR3 has 15 residues. The CDR3 bases are TGCGCCAGCAGCCAAGCAGCGGGGGGGCCCAATGAGCAGTTCTTC. Residues: CASSQAAGGPNEQFF.

This clone was seen only once. This chain joins TRBV29-1 and TRBJ1-1; D is perhaps TRBD1 (5 bases). CDR1 and CDR2 from the germline V gene are SQVTM and ANQGSEA. V was trimmed by 4 bases and J by 2 bases, leaving 8 bases between them. The CDR3 covers 12 residues. For the CDR3, the DNA is TGCAGCGTTGCTCAGGGAAACACTGAAGCTTTCTTT. Residues: CSVAQGNTEAFF.

This chain links TRBV7-6 with TRBJ2-1; no clear D. The CDR3 extends over 14 amino acids. The germline V gene has CDR1 SGHVS and CDR2 FNYEAQ. Trimming took off 6 bases at V and 6 bases at J, with 15 bases between the two ends. The CDR3 nucleotides read TGTGCCAGCAGTTGGCGGCCCCTGGGCAATGAGCAGTTCTTC. Protein sequence: CASSWRPLGNEQFF. Based on the CDR3 plus reference TRBV7-6 and TRBJ2-1, the full variable domain is GAGVSQSPRYKVTKRGQDVALRCDPISGHVSLYWYRQALGQGPEFLTYFNYEAQQDKSGLPNDRFSAERPEGSISTLTIQRTEQRDSAMYRCASSWRPLGNEQFFGPGTRLTVL.

The chain couples TRBV10-1 to TRBJ2-1; D unresolved. From germline, CDR1 is WNHNN and CDR2 SYGVQD (reference sequence). V was clipped by 0 bases and J by 0 bases, with 6 bases between them. The CDR3 spans 15 residues. CDR3 coding DNA: TGCGCCAGCAGTGAGTCGCGACTCTCCTACAATGAGCAGTTCTTC. Translating gives CASSESRLSYNEQFF.

The chain uses TRBV5-4 and TRBJ2-3; 11 bases agree with TRBD2. The CDR3 is made up of 17 amino acids. The junction had 7 bases not matched to a gene; V was cut back by 4 bases and J by 0 bases. Germline V gene data show CDR1 as SGHNT and CDR2 as YYREEE (reference sequence). CDR3 nucleotide sequence: TGTGCCAGCAGCCAGAGACTAGCGGGGTCTAGCACAGATACGCAGTATTTT. This sequence encodes CASSQRLAGSSTDTQYF.

V gene TRBV5-4 combines with J gene TRBJ2-7; the D gene is possibly TRBD2 (5 bases). This CDR3 is built from 13 residues. Germline assignment: CDR1 SGHNT and CDR2 YYREEE (reference sequence). Trimming shortened V by 4 bases and J by 4 bases, and 12 bases separated the two germline ends. CDR3 sequence reads: CASSRIPGYEQYV. The CDR3 nucleotides read TGTGCCAGCAGCCGGATCCCGGGGTACGAGCAGTACGTC.

A word on this clone: Other nucleotide sequences in the sample specify the same CDR3. The rearrangement joins TRBV5-1 to TRBJ2-1, with TRBD2 matching over 7 bases. The germline V gene encodes CDR1 SGHRS and CDR2 YFSETQ. The length of the CDR3 is 16 residues. V lost 0 bases, J lost 0 bases, and 3 bases stayed unmatched. The CDR3 DNA reads TGCGCCAGCAGCTTGGTGGGAGGGAGCTCCTACAATGAGCAGTTCTTC. It specifies CASSLVGGSSYNEQFF.

The chain carries TRBV9 and TRBJ2-7, with D tentatively TRBD2 (5 bases). Germline CDR1 and CDR2: SGDLS and YYNGEE. This CDR3 has 15 residues. V was cut by 0 bases and J by 6 bases, with 16 bases left in between. The CDR3 nucleotides are TGTGCCAGCAGCGTAGCGATCGGAGGCCGGGGCGAGCAGTACTTC. This codes for CASSVAIGGRGEQYF.

This clone was seen a few times. The chain couples TRBV21-1 to TRBJ1-5. TRBV21-1 is shown as a pseudogene. The CDR3 runs 11 residues. The CDR3 sequence is CAPTLRQPQHF. The CDR3 nucleotides read TGTGCCCCTACTCTCCGTCAGCCCCAGCATTTT.